In this sample, the clone carrying this T cell receptor (beta chain) turned up a few times. The sample originates from a study of T cells in Graves' hyperthyroidism and ophthalmopathy. V lost 0 bases, J lost 5 bases, and 14 bases lay in between. Germline V gene data show CDR1 as SGHTA and CDR2 as FQGNSA. The CDR3 spans 16 residues. RNA transcripts yielded amplified TCR beta CDR3 regions. A first-round RT-PCR of the TCR CDR3 used the HTBI primer set. TCRdb re-derived calls from the multiplex PCR reads in MiXCR, one entry per CDR3 protein. The table includes hundreds of thousands of distinct CDR3 sequences, over 15% detected once. When ophthalmopathy did not progress within 18 months, Graves' hyperthyroidism was considered stable.

V usage is TRBV7-2 and J usage is TRBJ1-5; the D is unclear. The sample was blood. The sequence came from a woman aged 18 to 35 with Graves' hyperthyroidism. CDR3 in amino acids: CASSLAAGEKDQPQHF. CDR3 bases: TGTGCCAGCAGCTTAGCCGCTGGGGAGAAGGATCAGCCCCAGCATTTT.